The next 32 T cell receptor beta chains were all read from a single sample in a study of identical twins. TCRdb used MiXCR to reprocess the 5' RACE reads, holding one entry per CDR3 protein. This sample carries some 230,000 distinct CDR3 sequences, over 5.5% of them seen once, and the ten largest clones take roughly 14%. This sample was also put to use in a study of T cells expressing NK-cell markers.

The specimen was CD8+ T cells sorted from blood. The receptors were gathered from a woman between 18 and 30 years old in good health.

This clonotype was observed at least ten times. This chain uses TRBV12-3 or TRBV12-4 with TRBJ2-4, with D perhaps matching TRBD2 (5 bases). This CDR3 comprises 11 residues. Trimming left V 3 bases short and J 9 bases short, with 6 bases between. As DNA, the CDR3 is TGTGCCAGCAGTTTCGAGGGCATTCAGTACTTC. Its protein is CASSFEGIQYF.

This sequence joins TRBV6-5 and TRBJ2-5; TRBD2 matches 7 bases. Germline trimming cut 3 bases from V and 3 bases from J; bases unmatched to any gene: 13. Germline V CDR1 and CDR2: MNHEY, SVGAGI. The length of the CDR3 is 17 residues. CDR3 in amino acids: CASSYGAWAAGKETQYF. The CDR3 DNA reads as TGTGCCAGCAGTTATGGCGCGTGGGCAGCGGGGAAAGAGACCCAGTACTTC.

The chain combines TRBV29-1 with TRBJ2-2; D possibly corresponds to TRBD2 (6 bases). CDR3 length equals 13 residues. Trimming took 4 bases from V and 7 from J, leaving 13 bases between them. In germline, CDR1 is SQVTM, CDR2 ANQGSEA. The CDR3 nucleotides are TGCAGCGTTGTCCGTCTGGGAGGCGGGGAGCTGTTTTTT. Protein: CSVVRLGGGELFF.

As to this clonotype: Germline is not matched at one junction end, which may reflect a read error. The chain combines TRBV7-2 with TRBJ2-3; a possible D gene is TRBD2 (5 bases). Looked up from germline, CDR1 is SGHTA and CDR2 is FQGNSA. The length of the CDR3 is 17 residues. The CDR3 sequence: CASCFAPPSHFTDTQYF. CDR3 in DNA: TGTGCCAGCTGCTTTGCCCCCCCTAGCCACTTCACAGATACGCAGTATTTT.

CDR3 bases: TGCAGCGCCCTTTATGACAGCTCCTACGAGCAGTACTTC. Amino acid sequence: CSALYDSSYEQYF. This sequence joins TRBV29-1 and TRBJ2-7; possible D gene TRBD1, 5 bases. The V end lost 7 bases, the J end lost 0 bases, and 13 bases lay between the germline ends. This CDR3 spans 13 amino acids. CDR1 and CDR2 from the germline V gene are SQVTM and ANQGSEA.

This rearrangement joins TRBV10-3 to TRBJ2-3, with D perhaps TRBD1 (6 bases). V was cut by 6 bases and J by 4 bases, with 23 bases left in between. In germline, CDR1 is ENHRY, CDR2 SYGVKD. This CDR3 has 17 amino acids. The CDR3 reads CAISPHQGRGISDTQYF. The CDR3 DNA reads TGTGCCATCAGCCCCCACCAAGGCAGGGGAATCTCAGATACGCAGTATTTT.

This clonotype was detected many times. This chain uses TRBV5-1 with TRBJ1-5; tentative D call: TRBD1 (6 bases). V lost 0 bases and J lost 7, with 14 bases in between. The CDR3 is made up of 15 amino acids. From germline, CDR1 is SGHRS and CDR2 YFSETQ. This chain's CDR3 is CASSLASGGGQPQHF. For the CDR3, the DNA is TGCGCCAGCAGCTTGGCCTCGGGGGGCGGCCAGCCCCAGCATTTT.

This clonotype was recorded once. V and J are TRBV10-1 and TRBJ2-7; 9 bases agree with TRBD2. The CDR3 covers 16 residues. The J segment lost 2 bases and the V segment lost 5 bases, leaving 10 bases of the junction unmatched. CDR1 is WNHNN and CDR2 is SYGVQD in the germline V gene (reference sequence). CDR3: CASSIRGRACAYEQYF. The CDR3 bases are TGCGCCAGCAGTATTCGCGGGAGGGCCTGTGCCTACGAGCAGTACTTC.

This clonotype was observed many times. The chain joins TRBV6-1 to TRBJ1-1, with 7 bases matching TRBD1. The CDR3 runs to 15 residues. The V segment lost 5 bases and the J segment 0 bases; nucleotides outside the gene matches: 6. The germline V gene encodes CDR1 MNHNS and CDR2 SASEGT. CDR3 in DNA: TGTGCCAGCAGTCGAACGGGACAGCTGAACACTGAAGCTTTCTTT. It specifies CASSRTGQLNTEAFF.

This clonotype was seen many times. DNA for the CDR3: TGTGCCGGCCCGGCCAAGGACGGAGCCGGGGAGCTGTTTTTT. It encodes CAGPAKDGAGELFF. V is TRBV7-9 and J is TRBJ2-2, with unresolved D. Trimming cost V 11 bases and J 6 bases, with 19 bases left between them. The CDR3 length is 14 residues. Per the germline V gene, CDR1 is SEHNR and CDR2 is FQNEAQ (reference sequence).

This clonotype was detected a few times. The chain is built from TRBV20-1 and TRBJ1-4, with a tentative D call TRBD1 (5 bases). V shed 0 bases and J shed 4 bases, with 12 bases lying between them. Germline V gives CDR1 DFQATT, CDR2 SNEGSKA (reference sequence). The CDR3 extends over 15 amino acids. CDR3 region: CSARDFRRDNEKLFF. The CDR3 nucleotides read TGCAGTGCTAGAGATTTTCGCAGGGATAATGAAAAACTGTTTTTT.

This clonotype was counted many times. This chain links TRBV4-3 with TRBJ2-3; 10 bases are shared with TRBD1. Germline CDR1 LGHNA, CDR2 YSLEER. The CDR3 is 17 amino acids. The J segment lost 4 bases and the V segment lost 0 bases, leaving 7 bases of the junction unmatched. The CDR3 region is CASSQERPDRGPDTQYF. The CDR3, as DNA: TGCGCCAGCAGCCAAGAAAGACCCGACAGGGGGCCAGATACGCAGTATTTT.

The chain links TRBV20-1 to TRBJ2-1; D is tentatively TRBD1 or TRBD2 (5 bases each). Trimming stripped 2 bases from V and 5 bases from J, with 16 bases between. Germline loops: CDR1 DFQATT, CDR2 SNEGSKA (reference sequence). The CDR3 is 15 residues long. CDR3 nucleotide sequence: TGCAGTGCTAGAAATTCGGGGACGTCCGACAATGAGCAGTTCTTC. Translated: CSARNSGTSDNEQFF.

The sample holds a few counts of this clonotype. V and J are TRBV7-8 and TRBJ1-1; 8 bases map to TRBD1. The trim removed 6 bases at V and 0 bases at J, leaving 3 bases unmatched. Looked up from germline, CDR1 is SGHVS and CDR2 is FQNEAQ. The CDR3 has 14 amino acids. The CDR3 DNA is TGTGCCAGCAGAGGGACAGGCTTGAACACTGAAGCTTTCTTT. This translates into CASRGTGLNTEAFF.

This rearrangement joins TRBV28 to TRBJ1-1; 9 positions agree with TRBD1. Germline V CDR1 and CDR2: MDHEN, SYDVKM. J gave up 5 bases and V 4 bases, and 5 bases lay outside the gene matches. The CDR3 sequence is 14 residues long. CDR3 residues: CASSYRGRETEAFF. For the CDR3, the DNA is TGTGCCAGCAGTTACAGGGGGCGGGAGACTGAAGCTTTCTTT.

The chain recombines TRBV10-3 with TRBJ2-7, with D tentatively TRBD1 (6 bases). CDR3 length: 13 amino acids. The V end was cut by 0 bases, the J end by 12 bases, with 15 bases between. The germline gives CDR1 ENHRY, CDR2 SYGVKD. DNA for the CDR3: TGTGCCATCAGTGAGTCGGGGGCAGATTACCCGTACTTC. Protein product: CAISESGADYPYF.

V gene TRBV10-3 combines with J gene TRBJ1-5; the D is unclear. CDR1 and CDR2 (germline): ENHRY, SYGVKD. The CDR3 is 15 amino acids. V was trimmed by 2 bases and J by 5 bases, leaving 13 bases between them. The CDR3 DNA reads as TGTGCCATCAGTGAGGACGGAAATGGGTATCAGCCCCAGCATTTT. It yields the protein CAISEDGNGYQPQHF.

This sequence joins TRBV9 and TRBJ2-1; 7 nucleotides match TRBD2. The CDR3 extends over 18 amino acids. Trimming took 0 bases from V and 3 from J; bases not matched to a gene: 12. The germline gives CDR1 SGDLS, CDR2 YYNGEE. Here the CDR3 reads CASSVGGGVSAHYNEQFF. CDR3 DNA sequence: TGTGCCAGCAGCGTAGGGGGGGGAGTATCCGCTCACTACAATGAGCAGTTCTTC.

This clonotype was picked up a small number of times. This sequence joins TRBV27 and TRBJ1-1, with TRBD1 as a possible D gene (6 bases). Germline loops: CDR1 MNHEY, CDR2 SMNVEV (reference sequence). With 2 bases removed from V and 1 base from J, the gap between germline ends came to 14 bases. This CDR3 has 16 amino acids. CDR3 region: CASSLLGARTNTEAFF. The CDR3 coding sequence is TGTGCCAGCAGTTTACTGGGGGCCAGGACGAACACTGAAGCTTTCTTT.

This clonotype has a handful of counts. The chain uses TRBV7-2 and TRBJ1-2, with D hard to call. Germline V CDR1 and CDR2: SGHTA, FQGNSA. There are 11 residues in the CDR3. V was trimmed by 7 bases and J by 7 bases, leaving 10 bases between them. CDR3 nucleotides: TGTGCCAGCATCTCAAGTCCTGGCTACACCTTC. Its translation: CASISSPGYTF.

This clonotype occurred many times. The chain carries TRBV5-1 and TRBJ2-3, with D uncertain. Trimming pared 2 bases from V and 4 bases from J, leaving 8 bases between. This CDR3 region has 13 residues. In germline, CDR1 is SGHRS, CDR2 YFSETQ. CDR3 in DNA: TGCGCCAGCAGCTTCGCATCTCCAGATACGCAGTATTTT. Encoded protein: CASSFASPDTQYF. Full variable domain (rest looked up from reference TRBV5-1 and TRBJ2-3): KAGVTQTPRYLIKTRGQQVTLSCSPISGHRSVSWYQQTPGQGLQFLFEYFSETQRNKGNFPGRFSGRQFSNSRSEMNVSTLELGDSALYLCASSFASPDTQYFGPGTRLTVL.

The chain combines TRBV5-1 with TRBJ2-1, with 9 bases that match TRBD2. Germline CDR1 SGHRS, CDR2 YFSETQ. The CDR3 loop spans 15 amino acids. The V segment lost 3 bases and the J segment 8 bases; nucleotides outside the gene matches: 9. CDR3 nucleotides: TGCGCCAGCAGCTCCGGAAGCGGGGGGACCTATGAGCAGTTCTTC. Translating gives CASSSGSGGTYEQFF.

This clonotype came up many times. The rearrangement joins TRBV2 to TRBJ2-7; 7 nucleotides agree with TRBD1. This CDR3 is 16 amino acids long. Germline V CDR1 and CDR2: SNHLY, FYNNEI. Losses at the gene ends were 6 bases for V and 0 bases for J; bases not matched to a gene: 11. The CDR3 is CASSLPEGASSYEQYF. In nucleotides, the CDR3 is TGTGCCAGCAGCCTTCCCGAGGGGGCCAGCTCCTACGAGCAGTACTTC. The full variable domain, its missing parts supplied by reference TRBV2 and TRBJ2-7, is EPEVTQTPSHQVTQMGQEVILRCVPISNHLYFYWYRQILGQKVEFLVSFYNNEISEKSEIFDDQFSVERPDGSNFTLKIRSTKLEDSAMYFCASSLPEGASSYEQYFGPGTRLTVT.

The genes are TRBV29-1 and TRBJ2-7; TRBD2 agrees at 8 bases. CDR1 and CDR2 (germline): SQVTM, ANQGSEA. There are 16 residues in the CDR3. V dropped 3 bases and J dropped 2; count of bases not matched to a gene: 12. This chain's CDR3 is CSVEGSGGAVTYEQYF. In DNA, the CDR3 is TGCAGCGTTGAGGGATCGGGGGGGGCCGTGACCTACGAGCAGTACTTC.

This clonotype was seen ten or more times. V usage is TRBV7-9 and J usage is TRBJ2-7; 11 bases map to TRBD2. The germline V gene encodes CDR1 SEHNR and CDR2 FQNEAQ (reference sequence). V lost 5 bases, J lost 3 bases, and 3 bases stayed unmatched. This CDR3 is built from 14 residues. CDR3 amino acids: CASSPTSGDYEQYF. The CDR3 nucleotides are TGTGCCAGCAGCCCGACTAGCGGGGACTACGAGCAGTACTTC.

This clonotype was counted a few times. The chain carries TRBV9 and TRBJ2-2; D ambiguous. The V gene's germline CDR1 is SGDLS and CDR2 YYNGEE. The CDR3 sequence is 16 residues long. V was clipped by 0 bases and J by 6 bases, with 15 bases between them. For the CDR3, the DNA is TGTGCCAGCAGCGTAGATGGCAGTATACGCTCCGGGGAGCTGTTTTTT. It is translated as CASSVDGSIRSGELFF.

This clonotype was seen at least ten times. The V call is TRBV5-5, the J call TRBJ2-7, with D unclear. The V and J ends lost 4 bases and 0 bases respectively, with 17 bases between them. This CDR3 region has 16 residues. Germline CDR1 and CDR2: SGHKS and YYEKEE (reference sequence). CDR3 coding DNA: TGTGCCAGCAGCGACGCCTCCGTTTTGAGCTCCTACGAGCAGTACTTC. Its translation: CASSDASVLSSYEQYF.

This clonotype was seen repeatedly, ten times or more. The chain carries TRBV3-1 and TRBJ2-2; D uncertain. The germline V gene encodes CDR1 LGHDT and CDR2 YNNKEL (reference sequence). The CDR3 covers 13 residues. The germline V and J ends were trimmed by 1 base and 5 bases, with 5 bases remaining between them. The CDR3 reads CASSQVGTGELFF. CDR3 nucleotide sequence: TGTGCCAGCAGCCAAGTGGGGACCGGGGAGCTGTTTTTT.

J is TRBJ2-7 and V is TRBV25-1; D not resolved. The CDR3 spans 14 residues. V was trimmed by 7 bases and J by 2 bases, leaving 15 bases between them. Germline V gene sequence: CDR1 MGHDK, CDR2 SYGVNS. The CDR3 sequence: CASTQFEDPYEQYF. CDR3 in DNA: TGTGCCAGCACACAATTTGAGGACCCCTACGAGCAGTACTTC.

This clonotype was detected a few times. The rearrangement joins TRBV7-9 to TRBJ1-1; no clear D gene. CDR1 and CDR2 from the germline V gene are SEHNR and FQNEAQ (reference sequence). The CDR3 has 16 amino acids. V lost 4 bases and J lost 1, with 16 bases in between. The CDR3: CASSWPDRASNTEAFF. For the CDR3, the DNA is TGTGCCAGCAGCTGGCCGGATAGGGCCTCGAACACTGAAGCTTTCTTT.

This clonotype was detected a few times. The chain employs TRBV3-1 and TRBJ2-2, with D perhaps TRBD2 (6 bases). The CDR3 runs to 13 residues. The germline CDR1 and CDR2 sequences are LGHDT and YNNKEL (reference sequence). V shed 6 bases and J shed 2 bases, with 7 bases lying between them. The CDR3 DNA is TGTGCCAGCAGGGCGGGAAACACCGGGGAGCTGTTTTTT. Translating gives CASRAGNTGELFF. Full variable domain (rest looked up from reference TRBV3-1 and TRBJ2-2): DTAVSQTPKYLVTQMGNDKSIKCEQNLGHDTMYWYKQDSKKFLKIMFSYNNKELIINETVPNRFSPKSPDKAHLNLHINSLELGDSAVYFCASRAGNTGELFFGEGSRLTVL.

This clonotype was seen a few times. The chain's CDR3 is CASSALREETDTQYF. Here the CDR3 DNA reads TGTGCCAGCAGCGCACTAAGGGAAGAGACAGATACGCAGTATTTT. This rearrangement joins TRBV2 to TRBJ2-3; D gene uncertain. The germline CDR1 and CDR2 sequences are SNHLY and FYNNEI. The CDR3 spans 15 residues. With 6 bases removed from V and 3 bases from J, the gap between germline ends came to 16 bases.